The sequence of this T cell receptor beta chain was determined in a study of T-cell reconstitution after alpha-beta-depleted transplantation in children. This clonotype was seen more than once but under ten times. Unique molecular identifiers were incorporated when the TCRbeta library was constructed. One entry per CDR3 protein, called by TCRdb with MiXCR from the PCR reads. The table lists just over 350,000 distinct CDR3 sequences, about 14% of them singletons, with about 4.5% in the top ten. This specimen was PBMCs, taken from the stem cell graft. The sequence came from a human donor who donated a stem cell graft to a child with Fanconi anemia.

This CDR3 is CAISEAREQFF. For the CDR3, the DNA is TGTGCCATCAGTGAGGCCCGCGAGCAGTTCTTC. The rearrangement links TRBV10-3 to TRBJ2-1; D gene uncertain. CDR3 length equals 11 residues. The germline V and J ends were trimmed by 2 bases and 10 bases, with 6 bases remaining between them. The germline CDR1 and CDR2 sequences are ENHRY and SYGVKD.